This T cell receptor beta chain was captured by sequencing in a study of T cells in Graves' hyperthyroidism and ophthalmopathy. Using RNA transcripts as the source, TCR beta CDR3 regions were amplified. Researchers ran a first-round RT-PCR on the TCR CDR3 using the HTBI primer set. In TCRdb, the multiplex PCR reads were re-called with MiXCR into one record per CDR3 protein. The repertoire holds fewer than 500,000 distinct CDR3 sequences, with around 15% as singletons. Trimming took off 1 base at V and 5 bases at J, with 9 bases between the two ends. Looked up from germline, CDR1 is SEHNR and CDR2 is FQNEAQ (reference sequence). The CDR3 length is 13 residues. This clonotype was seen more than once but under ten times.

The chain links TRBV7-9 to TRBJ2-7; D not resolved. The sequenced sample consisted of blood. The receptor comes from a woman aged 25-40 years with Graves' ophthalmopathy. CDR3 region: CASSLGWANEQYF. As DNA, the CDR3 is TGTGCCAGCAGCTTAGGTTGGGCAAACGAGCAGTACTTC.